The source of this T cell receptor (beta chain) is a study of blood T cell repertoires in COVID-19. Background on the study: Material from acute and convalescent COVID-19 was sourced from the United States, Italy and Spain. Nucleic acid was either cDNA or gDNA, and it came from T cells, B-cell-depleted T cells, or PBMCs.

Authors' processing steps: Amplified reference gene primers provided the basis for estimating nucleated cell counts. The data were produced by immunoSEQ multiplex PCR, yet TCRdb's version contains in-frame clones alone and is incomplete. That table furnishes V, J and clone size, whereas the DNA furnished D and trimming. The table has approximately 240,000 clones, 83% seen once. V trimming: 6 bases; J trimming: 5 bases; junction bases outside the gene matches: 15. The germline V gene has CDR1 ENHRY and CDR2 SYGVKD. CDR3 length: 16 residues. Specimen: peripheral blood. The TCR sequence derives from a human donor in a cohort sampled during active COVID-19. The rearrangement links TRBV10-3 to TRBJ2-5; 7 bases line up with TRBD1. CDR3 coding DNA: TGTGCCATCAGAGGGGGCCCGGGTGGTATGTTGGAGACCCAGTACTTC. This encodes CAIRGGPGGMLETQYF.